Listed here are 6 T cell receptor beta chains from one sample, sequenced in a study of beta chain features in type 1 diabetes. Expressed TCRB transcripts were sequenced, since all the RNA that had been isolated was reverse transcribed. The table came from immunoSEQ multiplex PCR; TCRdb's copy has only in-frame clones and leaves some out. This table holds hundreds of thousands of clones, 17% found once. Material for sequencing was naive CD4+ T cells from blood. Receptors were obtained from a woman between 18 and 29 years old in good health.

This clone was seen only a few times. V usage is TRBV11-2 and J usage is TRBJ2-2; no clear D gene. Germline CDR1 SGHAT, CDR2 FQNNGV. V shed 5 bases and J shed 8 bases, with 18 bases lying between them. CDR3 length equals 15 residues. CDR3 nucleotides: TGTGCCAGCAGCGCATTGGGAATTCCCTCTGGGGAGCTGTTTTTT. Protein sequence: CASSALGIPSGELFF.

This clone occurred a few times. The chain is built from TRBV5-5 and TRBJ2-1, with D possibly TRBD1 on 6 matching bases. CDR3 length: 14 residues. V lost 1 base and J 7 bases, leaving 12 bases between the germline ends. Germline CDR1 and CDR2: SGHKS and YYEKEE (reference sequence). The DNA for the CDR3 is TGTGCCAGCAGCTTGACAGGGTTTGAGAATGAGCAGTTCTTC. It is translated as CASSLTGFENEQFF.

The chain has TRBV7-2 and TRBJ1-4, with D tentatively TRBD1 (5 bases). The CDR3 runs 16 residues. Deletions cut 5 bases from V and 5 bases from J, with 18 bases between. Per germline, CDR1 SGHTA and CDR2 FQGNSA. The CDR3 bases are TGTGCCAGCAGCCCCGGGGACTTCCCTTGGAATGAAAAACTGTTTTTT. Translated, it gives CASSPGDFPWNEKLFF.

CDR3 residues: CASSIDVWDTEAFF. CDR3 nucleotide sequence: TGTGCCAGTAGTATAGATGTGTGGGACACTGAAGCTTTCTTT. The chain combines TRBV19 with TRBJ1-1; unclear D gene. CDR1 LNHDA and CDR2 SQIVND come from the germline V gene (reference sequence). Trimming removed 0 bases at V and 3 bases at J, with 8 bases between. This CDR3 region has 14 residues.

This clone was detected a few times. The V and J genes are TRBV28 and TRBJ2-5; 9 nucleotides agree with TRBD1. This CDR3 is built from 14 residues. Germline CDR1 and CDR2: MDHEN and SYDVKM. V dropped 10 bases and J dropped 1; count of bases not matched to a gene: 7. This chain's CDR3 is CATEQGAFQETQYF. CDR3 nucleotide sequence: TGTGCCACAGAACAGGGGGCATTCCAAGAGACCCAGTACTTC.

The V call is TRBV29-1, the J call TRBJ1-1; D possibly corresponds to TRBD1 (5 bases). This CDR3 contains 14 residues. Trimming shortened V by 7 bases and J by 0 bases, and 15 bases separated the two germline ends. Germline V gene data show CDR1 as SQVTM and CDR2 as ANQGSEA. The CDR3 DNA follows: TGCAGCGCAGGAAGGGGCCCAATGAACACTGAAGCTTTCTTT. This gives the protein CSAGRGPMNTEAFF.